Presented here are 20 T cell receptor beta chains from one specimen sequenced in a study of T cells in Graves' hyperthyroidism and ophthalmopathy. From RNA transcripts, TCR beta CDR3 regions were amplified. The HTBI primer set was used in a first-round RT-PCR of the TCR CDR3. TCRdb re-called the multiplex PCR reads through MiXCR, storing one row per CDR3 protein. The repertoire holds nearly 600,000 distinct CDR3 sequences, with over 12% as singletons. The sample was blood. These receptors originate from a woman aged 18-30 years with Graves' ophthalmopathy.

This clonotype was counted at least ten times. The chain combines TRBV6-1 with TRBJ2-5; D unresolved. The CDR3 loop spans 15 amino acids. CDR1 and CDR2 from the germline V gene are MNHNS and SASEGT. V lost 1 base to trimming and J lost 2 bases, with 11 bases between them. This CDR3 is CASSEVYQSQETQYF. The CDR3 DNA is TGTGCCAGCAGTGAAGTTTACCAGTCGCAAGAGACCCAGTACTTC.

This clonotype was observed a handful of times. This sequence may be a read error, since a much larger clone differs from it by one base. The chain recombines TRBV12-3 or TRBV12-4 with TRBJ2-7; no definite D call. The CDR3 contains 13 residues. The CDR3 sequence: CASSFGHSYGQYF. For the CDR3, the DNA is TGTGCCAGCAGTTTTGGGCACTCCTACGGGCAGTACTTC.

This clonotype was seen more than once but under ten times. The chain couples TRBV4-1 to TRBJ2-7; 8 positions match TRBD1. Germline lookup yields CDR1 MGHRA and CDR2 YSYEKL. V gave up 0 bases and J gave up 5 bases; unmatched junction bases: 3. CDR3 length: 14 amino acids. The CDR3 sequence is CASSQEHRGNEQYF. In DNA form, the CDR3 reads TGCGCCAGCAGCCAAGAACACAGGGGGAACGAGCAGTACTTC.

This clonotype occurred many times. The chain is built from TRBV6-1 and TRBJ1-5; a weak D match, TRBD1 (6 bases). Trimming stripped 2 bases from V and 9 bases from J, with 14 bases between. Germline V gene data show CDR1 as MNHNS and CDR2 as SASEGT. This CDR3 has 14 amino acids. CDR3 coding DNA: TGTGCCAGCAGTGAAACCAGAGGGGGGGGGCCCCAGCATTTT. It specifies CASSETRGGGPQHF.

This clonotype was counted at least ten times. The chain is built from TRBV5-8 and TRBJ2-7, with D maybe TRBD2 (6 bases). Trimming pared 4 bases from V and 4 bases from J, leaving 12 bases between. The CDR3 contains 13 residues. Germline V gene lookup returns CDR1 SGHTS and CDR2 YDEGEE. The CDR3 protein is CASSRPGGYEQYF. CDR3 nucleotides: TGTGCCAGCAGCCGACCCGGGGGTTACGAGCAGTACTTC.

V usage is TRBV5-1 and J usage is TRBJ2-7; 8 bases are shared with TRBD2. CDR3 length: 13 residues. Trimming removed 4 bases from V and 7 bases from J; junction bases left unmatched: 7. The V gene's germline CDR1 is SGHRS and CDR2 YFSETQ. CDR3 DNA: TGCGCCAGCAGCCCCGCGGGGGGCGGAGAGCAGTACTTC. Translating gives CASSPAGGGEQYF.

This clonotype was recorded only once. At one boundary the junction diverges from the germline segment, which might be a read error. V and J are TRBV11-2 and TRBJ2-7, with D uncertain. Germline values: CDR1 SGHAT, CDR2 FQNNGV. The CDR3 has 14 residues. CDR3 amino acids: CASSQDRLHYEQYF. CDR3 bases: TGCGCCAGCAGCCAAGACCGGCTTCACTACGAGCAGTACTTC.

This clonotype showed up many times. The V call is TRBV7-9, the J call TRBJ2-5, with 9 bases fitting TRBD2. The CDR3 has 17 residues. CDR1 is SEHNR, CDR2 FQNEAQ, per germline (reference sequence). Trimming removed 4 bases from V and 4 bases from J; junction bases left unmatched: 13. CDR3 residues: CASSSTWSSGSRETQYF. CDR3 coding DNA: TGTGCCAGCAGCTCAACTTGGAGTAGCGGGAGCAGAGAGACCCAGTACTTC.

Only a few counts were recorded for this clonotype. V and J are TRBV7-9 and TRBJ2-7; TRBD2 matches at 8 bases. Trimming removed 2 bases from V and 2 bases from J; junction bases left unmatched: 8. This CDR3 is 16 amino acids long. Germline values: CDR1 SEHNR, CDR2 FQNEAQ (reference sequence). The CDR3, as DNA: TGTGCCAGCAGCTTATTTCAACTAGCGGCAACCTACGAGCAGTACTTC. Translation gives CASSLFQLAATYEQYF.

The chain combines TRBV20-1 with TRBJ2-7, with 10 bases lining up with TRBD1. The CDR3 loop spans 14 amino acids. CDR1 is DFQATT and CDR2 is SNEGSKA in the germline V gene (reference sequence). J was trimmed by 0 bases and V by 4 bases; bases with no gene match: 3. The CDR3 DNA follows: TGCAGTGCTACGGACAGGGGGAGCTCCTACGAGCAGTACTTC. Amino acids: CSATDRGSSYEQYF.

This clonotype was observed at least ten times. The DNA of the CDR3 is TGCAGTGCTAGGCGGGCGGGGACAGGGTTGGTAAGGTACAATGAGCAGTTCTTC. This encodes CSARRAGTGLVRYNEQFF. The chain employs TRBV20-1 and TRBJ2-1; 9 bases map to TRBD1. The junction had 16 bases not matched to a gene; V was cut back by 3 bases and J by 4 bases. CDR1 is DFQATT, CDR2 SNEGSKA, per germline (reference sequence). This CDR3 contains 18 residues.

This clonotype came up many times. CDR3 sequence: CASRPSLSGRGAGEQYF. The CDR3 nucleotides are TGTGCCAGCAGACCGTCCCTAAGCGGGAGGGGGGCGGGCGAGCAGTACTTC. J is TRBJ2-7 and V is TRBV6-1; 10 bases are a match to TRBD2. V was clipped by 6 bases and J by 6 bases; unmatched bases: 17. This CDR3 comprises 17 residues. Germline loops: CDR1 MNHNS, CDR2 SASEGT.

This clonotype was recorded a few times. CDR3 sequence (DNA): TGTGCCAGCAGCTTTGGGCAACAATACACTGAAGCTTTCTTT. This gives the protein CASSFGQQYTEAFF. The chain carries TRBV5-4 and TRBJ1-1; D is undetermined. CDR1 and CDR2 from the germline V gene are SGHNT and YYREEE (reference sequence). The CDR3 runs 14 residues. The germline V and J ends were trimmed by 2 bases and 3 bases, with 11 bases remaining between them.

This clonotype was detected a few times. This chain links TRBV28 with TRBJ1-2, with 7 bases aligning to TRBD1. Germline values: CDR1 MDHEN, CDR2 SYDVKM. This CDR3 has 12 amino acids. V lost 7 bases, J lost 6 bases, and 5 bases stayed unmatched. The DNA of the CDR3 is TGTGCCAGCACCCAGGGGGGGAATGGCTACACCTTC. Its protein product is CASTQGGNGYTF.

This chain joins TRBV4-3 and TRBJ2-1, with TRBD2 matching 16 bases. The CDR3 has 16 amino acids. V shed 2 bases, J shed 10 bases, and the junction held 5 bases outside the gene matches. Germline V gene data show CDR1 as LGHNA and CDR2 as YSLEER. The CDR3 protein is CASSQFGTSGRAEQFF. The CDR3 nucleotides are TGCGCCAGCAGCCAATTTGGGACTAGCGGGAGGGCCGAGCAGTTCTTC.

This clonotype was seen ten or more times. The genes are TRBV30 and TRBJ1-5; a weak D match, TRBD1 (5 bases). The CDR3 has 14 amino acids. Trimming shortened V by 1 base and J by 2 bases, and 9 bases separated the two germline ends. Germline V gene sequence: CDR1 GTSNPN, CDR2 SVGIG (reference sequence). For the CDR3, the DNA is TGTGCCTGGAGTGCGGTGACAGGCAATCAGCCCCAGCATTTT. Its protein product is CAWSAVTGNQPQHF.

The chain joins TRBV27 to TRBJ2-1; TRBD2 agrees at 15 bases. Germline trimming cut 5 bases from V and 9 bases from J; bases unmatched to any gene: 14. The germline V gene encodes CDR1 MNHEY and CDR2 SMNVEV (reference sequence). This CDR3 is 18 amino acids long. The DNA for the CDR3 is TGTGCCAGCAGTCTGGGGGGGGGGGGACTAGCGGGAGGCAGTGAGCAGTTCTTC. Amino acids: CASSLGGGGLAGGSEQFF.

This clonotype was seen just once. The chain is built from TRBV7-2 and TRBJ2-1; 13 nucleotides match TRBD2. Looked up from germline, CDR1 is SGHTA and CDR2 is FQGNSA. V lost 5 bases and J lost 7; bases outside the gene matches: 5. The CDR3 runs 15 residues. The CDR3 is CASSALAGGSNEQFF. Written as DNA, the CDR3 is TGTGCCAGCAGCGCACTAGCGGGAGGGTCTAATGAGCAGTTCTTC.

Note on this clonotype: This could be a read error, since a much larger clone is one nucleotide away. This rearrangement joins TRBV6-2 or TRBV6-3 to TRBJ1-1; 9 nucleotides agree with TRBD1. The CDR3 contains 14 residues. Germline assignment: CDR1 MNHEY and CDR2 SVGEGT. CDR3 bases: TGTGCCAGCATCCCTGCGGACAGGGGCACTGAAGCTTCCTTT. This encodes CASIPADRGTEASF.

This clonotype showed up many times. In DNA, the CDR3 is TGTGCCAGCAGAGGGACAGGGGATAATTCACCCCTCCACTTT. Translation: CASRGTGDNSPLHF. This rearrangement joins TRBV11-2 to TRBJ1-6; the match to TRBD1 covers 10 bases. From germline, CDR1 is SGHAT and CDR2 FQNNGV. V shed 6 bases, J shed 5 bases, and the junction held 1 base outside the gene matches. The CDR3 extends over 14 amino acids.